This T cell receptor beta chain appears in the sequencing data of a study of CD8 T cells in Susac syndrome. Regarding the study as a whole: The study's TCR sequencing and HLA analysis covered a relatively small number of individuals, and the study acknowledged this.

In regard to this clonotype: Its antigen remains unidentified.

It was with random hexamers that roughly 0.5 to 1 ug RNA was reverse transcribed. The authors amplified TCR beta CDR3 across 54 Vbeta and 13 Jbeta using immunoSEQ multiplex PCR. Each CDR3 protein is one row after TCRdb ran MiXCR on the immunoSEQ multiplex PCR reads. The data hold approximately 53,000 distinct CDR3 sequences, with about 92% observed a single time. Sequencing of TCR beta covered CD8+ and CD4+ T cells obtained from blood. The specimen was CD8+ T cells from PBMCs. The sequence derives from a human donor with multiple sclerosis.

The CDR3 nucleotides read TGTGCCAGCAGCCTCCGGGGGGGGGCAACAGATACGCAGTATTTT. Amino acid sequence: CASSLRGGATDTQYF. The chain joins TRBV7-2 to TRBJ2-3; 8 bases fit TRBD2. Germline-derived CDR1 and CDR2 are SGHTA and FQGNSA. Trimming cost V 5 bases and J 3 bases; bases outside gene matches: 7. The CDR3 covers 15 residues.